Listed below are T cell receptor beta chains from one sample, sequenced in a study of shared clonotypes between healthy human individuals. Profiling relied on immunoSEQ multiplex PCR, and the TCRdb table lists in-frame clones only, not all of them. Here the sample spans some 490,000 clones, 81% being singletons. Sequenced input: PBMCs. Receptors were obtained from a woman between 40 and 50 years old in good health. Some clones in this sample may be carry-over from other donors' samples. Each CDR3 is given with its conserved first and last residue. The D gene is left open where the match is weak. Rows may omit the clone size; those that give it use once, few, many or a size class.

TRBV7-3	.	TRBJ2-1	.	CASSSPLVGNEQFF	TGTGCCAGCAGCTCCCCGCTAGTTGGCAATGAGCAGTTCTTC
TRBV14	few	TRBJ1-1	.	CASSQSRNTEAFF	TGTGCCAGCAGCCAATCTCGTAACACTGAAGCTTTCTTT
TRBV7-7	.	TRBJ1-3	TRBD1	CASSSDRGNTIYF	TGTGCTAGCAGCTCCGACAGGGGGAACACCATATATTTT
TRBV2	.	TRBJ2-7	TRBD2	CASSFGTSGVRDEQYF	TGTGCCAGCAGTTTCGGGACTAGCGGGGTCCGGGACGAGCAGTACTTC
TRBV28	.	TRBJ2-3	TRBD1	CASRDLPGQGLQGQYF	TGTGCCAGCAGGGACCTGCCGGGACAGGGGCTCCAGGGGCAGTATTTT
TRBV2	.	TRBJ2-1	TRBD2	CASSGTSGRSEQFF	TGTGCCAGCAGTGGGACTAGCGGGAGGAGTGAGCAGTTCTTC
TRBV5-1	.	TRBJ1-1	.	CASSSEGPQNTEAFF	TGCGCCAGCAGCTCAGAGGGGCCCCAAAACACTGAAGCTTTCTTT
TRBV5-1	.	TRBJ2-7	TRBD1	CASSLGTGQGTYEQYF	TGCGCCAGCAGCTTGGGGACGGGACAGGGAACTTACGAGCAGTACTTC
TRBV5-5	many	TRBJ1-5	TRBD1	CASTLQGVGNQPQHF	TGTGCCAGCACGCTCCAGGGGGTGGGCAATCAGCCCCAGCATTTT
TRBV7-9	few	TRBJ1-4	.	CASSPRSVGEKLFF	TGTGCCAGCAGCCCCCGATCAGTCGGTGAAAAACTGTTTTTT
TRBV18	.	TRBJ2-1	TRBD2	CASSWQAGEINEQFF	TGTGCCAGCTCCTGGCAAGCGGGAGAGATCAATGAGCAGTTCTTC
TRBV2	.	TRBJ2-1	TRBD2	CASRGLAGVLLYNEQFF	TGTGCCAGCAGGGGACTAGCGGGAGTCCTTCTTTACAATGAGCAGTTCTTC
TRBV5-1	few	TRBJ2-7	TRBD1	CASRPGTGGVYEQYF	TGCGCCAGCAGACCTGGGACAGGGGGCGTCTACGAGCAGTACTTC
TRBV30	.	TRBJ1-3	.	CAWSVVVSSGNTIYF	TGTGCCTGGAGTGTGGTGGTATCCTCTGGAAACACCATATATTTT